A single TCR beta chain is shown here with its context. This entry belongs to a study of T cell responses to AZD1222 COVID-19 vaccine. Across the study: Second-dose intervals of approximately 4 or approximately 12 weeks were pooled.

The table came from immunoSEQ multiplex PCR; TCRdb's copy has only in-frame clones and leaves some out. This table has 120,000 to 150,000 clones, about 92% appearing once. The CDR3 consists of 14 residues. Germline values: CDR1 LGHDT, CDR2 YNNKEL (reference sequence). V shed 1 base and J shed 8 bases, with 15 bases lying between them. This TCR was sampled from an adult in good health. The chain carries TRBV3-1 (or the pseudogene TRBV3-2) and TRBJ2-7; perhaps D is TRBD1 or TRBD2 (6 bases each). Material: peripheral blood, obtained on day 0 of AZD1222 vaccination. DNA for the CDR3: TGTGCCAGCAGCCAAGGGGGGGCCCTTGCGAAGCAGTACTTC. The encoded protein is CASSQGGALAKQYF.